This paragraph covers one T cell receptor (beta chain) sequence. Its target is unknown. Germline loops: CDR1 MGHDK, CDR2 SYGVNS. Trimming took off 5 bases at V and 5 bases at J, with 9 bases between the two ends. The CDR3 loop spans 12 amino acids. These data belong to a study of tumor-infiltrating lymphocytes in localized non-small cell lung cancer. About the study: Tumor tissue and non-adjacent uninvolved lung came from each patient.

Using immunoSEQ multiplex PCR, the repertoire was profiled, and TCRdb retains in-frame clones only, with some absent. The data contain about 12,000 clones, roughly 80% of them singletons. The study's findings and limits: Available tissue quantity limited TCR sequencing to a patient subset.

The specimen was uninvolved lung tissue not adjacent to the tumor. The chain has TRBV25-1 and TRBJ2-5, with no clear D. This clonotype was sampled from a human donor with non-small cell lung cancer. The CDR3 reads CASSYSSETQYF. The CDR3 DNA reads as TGTGCCAGCAGTTACTCTTCCGAGACCCAGTACTTC.